This record concerns one T cell receptor (beta chain) sequence. Under the authors' procedure: Researchers report that nucleated cell counts were estimated from reference gene primer amplification. Repertoires were generated with immunoSEQ multiplex PCR, while TCRdb's copy carries only in-frame clones and drops some. V and J calls and clone size follow that table, whereas D and trimming were derived from the DNA. The table has a few hundred thousand clones, about 87% seen once. This sample is part of a study of blood T cell repertoires in COVID-19. Study summary: Sample material is recorded as cDNA or gDNA derived from T cells, B-cell-depleted T cells, or PBMCs.

Recovered status applied to Cohort 3 donors who had two consecutive negative PCRs. It also applied to those with clearance or with symptom resolution. The CDR3 is made up of 15 amino acids. Germline CDR1 reads LNHDA; CDR2 reads SQIVND (reference sequence). Trimming took off 5 bases at V and 9 bases at J, with 20 bases between the two ends. Input material: PBMCs or T cells enriched from blood (not recorded which). The source is a woman aged 50 to 60 who had recovered from COVID-19. The chain is built from TRBV19 and TRBJ1-5; the D gene is possibly TRBD1 (5 bases). The CDR3 DNA reads as TGTGCCAGTAGTTTTCCAGACAGCCCCGCTGGGCCCCAGCATTTT. Translating gives CASSFPDSPAGPQHF.